This T cell receptor (beta chain) was identified in a study of human T cells and chemical hapten exposure. Trimming cost V 6 bases and J 3 bases; bases outside gene matches: 9. CDR3 length: 15 amino acids. Germline CDR1 MNHEY, CDR2 SVGEGT. TCRdb processed the RACE reads anew with MiXCR; each CDR3 protein has one entry. The data hold fewer than 300,000 distinct CDR3 sequences, with over 7.5% observed a single time. Time point described: pre-sensitization, week 0. Noted treatment: therapeutic diphenylcyclopropenone sensitization with weekly scalp DPC. The specimen was whole blood, collected in connection with sensitization to the hapten diphenylcyclopropenone (DPC). The sequence was obtained from a man between 18 and 29 years old with alopecia areata. Some clones in this sample may be carry-over from other donors' samples. The V call is TRBV6-2 or TRBV6-3, the J call TRBJ1-1, with 8 bases identical to TRBD1. The CDR3 sequence: CASRSPGQGHTEAFF. The CDR3 DNA reads as TGTGCCAGCAGATCACCTGGACAGGGTCACACTGAAGCTTTCTTT.